One and the same sample provided the 27 T cell receptor beta chains below, sequenced in a study of PD-L1 blockade in urothelial cancer. Clones were sequenced by immunoSEQ multiplex PCR, and TCRdb holds only the in-frame ones, with some missing. The sample has tens of thousands of clones, 90% to 95% seen once. This specimen was PBMCs, taken around atezolizumab (anti-PD-L1) treatment. These receptor sequences come from a man aged 55 to 70 with urothelial cancer.

J is TRBJ2-1 and V is TRBV19, with 8 bases that match TRBD2. The germline gives CDR1 LNHDA, CDR2 SQIVND (reference sequence). V shed 5 bases, J shed 7 bases, and the junction held 19 bases outside the gene matches. CDR3 length: 18 amino acids. CDR3 amino acids: CASSSDSGTLWGLNEQFF. CDR3 nucleotides: TGTGCCAGTAGTTCCGATAGCGGGACTTTGTGGGGACTTAATGAGCAGTTCTTC.

This sequence joins TRBV4-3 and TRBJ2-3; 12 bases match TRBD2. V was pared by 1 base and J by 2 bases, with 7 bases of the junction left unmatched. Germline CDR1 reads LGHNA; CDR2 reads YSLEER. The length of the CDR3 is 18 residues. The CDR3 spells CASSQGPTSGGFTDTQYF. The CDR3 DNA follows: TGCGCCAGCAGCCAAGGTCCTACTAGCGGGGGGTTCACAGATACGCAGTATTTT.

V and J are TRBV6-1 and TRBJ2-7; 12 bases line up with TRBD2. CDR3 length equals 14 residues. Losses at the gene ends were 5 bases for V and 5 bases for J; bases not matched to a gene: 4. Germline CDR1 and CDR2: MNHNS and SASEGT. DNA of the CDR3: TGTGCCAGCAGTAGACTAGCGGGAGCCCACGAGCAGTACTTC. Amino acids: CASSRLAGAHEQYF.

The chain joins TRBV5-1 to TRBJ2-7, with 9 bases fitting TRBD2. Germline V gene sequence: CDR1 SGHRS, CDR2 YFSETQ. The CDR3 sequence is 14 residues long. J lost 7 bases, V lost 8 bases, and 13 bases had no gene match. The CDR3 DNA is TGCGCCAGTAGGCTTAGCGGGAGTCCTCAGGAGCAGTACTTC. Translated, it gives CASRLSGSPQEQYF.

The gene calls are TRBV2 and TRBJ2-3; 11 bases are a match to TRBD2. The V segment lost 4 bases and the J segment 2 bases; nucleotides outside the gene matches: 5. The CDR3 extends over 16 amino acids. CDR1 and CDR2 (germline): SNHLY, FYNNEI. The CDR3 region is CASSVGLAGNTDTQYF. In nucleotides, the CDR3 is TGTGCCAGCAGTGTCGGACTAGCGGGCAACACAGATACGCAGTATTTT.

The chain employs TRBV6-1 and TRBJ2-7; 9 nucleotides line up with TRBD1. Germline lookup yields CDR1 MNHNS and CDR2 SASEGT. The CDR3 sequence is 15 residues long. With 6 bases clipped from V and 2 bases from J, the junction kept 8 bases outside the gene matches. Here the CDR3 DNA reads TGTGCCAGCAGGGGAGTGGGGACAGGGACCTACGAGCAGTACTTC. This translates into CASRGVGTGTYEQYF.

The CDR3 nucleotides are TGTGCCAGCAGTTATACCGGGACAGGGGGTAATGAAAAACTGTTTTTT. Translating it yields CASSYTGTGGNEKLFF. The rearrangement joins TRBV6-6 to TRBJ1-4; TRBD1 matches at 11 bases. The CDR3 loop spans 16 amino acids. V lost 3 bases to trimming and J lost 4 bases; unmatched junction nucleotides: 4. Germline loops: CDR1 MNHNY, CDR2 SVGAGI (reference sequence).

This chain uses TRBV7-8 with TRBJ2-1; D unclear. This CDR3 spans 11 amino acids. Germline values: CDR1 SGHVS, CDR2 FQNEAQ. V lost 2 bases to trimming and J lost 9 bases, with 5 bases between them. The chain's CDR3 is CASSLLSEQFF. Written as DNA, the CDR3 is TGTGCCAGCAGCTTACTTTCTGAGCAGTTCTTC.

The J gene is TRBJ2-4, the V gene TRBV5-6; a weak D match, TRBD1 (5 bases). Germline CDR1 SGHDT, CDR2 YYEEEE. V was clipped by 1 base and J by 6 bases, with 11 bases between them. This CDR3 has 14 residues. This CDR3 reads CASSLPGTGNIQYF. Here the CDR3 DNA reads TGTGCCAGCAGCTTGCCAGGCACAGGAAACATTCAGTACTTC.

The rearrangement uses TRBV7-2 and TRBJ1-5; D remains unclear. Per germline, CDR1 SGHTA and CDR2 FQGNSA. This CDR3 contains 14 residues. Between the trimmed V and J ends, which lost 1 base and 7 bases, there was a span of 11 bases. CDR3 region: CASSLDWLGQPQHF. The CDR3, as DNA: TGTGCCAGCAGCTTAGATTGGTTGGGCCAGCCCCAGCATTTT.

The J gene is TRBJ1-5, the V gene TRBV6-6; 9 positions agree with TRBD1. V trimming: 2 bases; J trimming: 6 bases; junction bases outside the gene matches: 8. Germline V lookup: CDR1 MNHNY, CDR2 SVGAGI (reference sequence). This CDR3 is built from 16 residues. CDR3: CASSYAWDREGQPQHF. CDR3 bases: TGTGCCAGCAGTTACGCCTGGGACAGGGAAGGTCAGCCCCAGCATTTT.

The CDR3 here is CSVREDGEKLFF. The DNA for the CDR3 is TGCAGCGTTCGGGAGGATGGTGAAAAACTGTTTTTT. V gene TRBV29-1 combines with J gene TRBJ1-4, with D hard to call. Trimming cost V 5 bases and J 7 bases, with 11 bases left between them. Per germline, CDR1 SQVTM and CDR2 ANQGSEA. CDR3 length: 12 amino acids.

The rearrangement uses TRBV18 and TRBJ1-3; D is uncertain. V was pared by 2 bases and J by 0 bases, with 14 bases between. Germline CDR1 KGHSH, CDR2 LQKENI. The CDR3 runs to 17 residues. As DNA, the CDR3 is TGTGCCAGCTCACCAAGGAGGACGGTGAGCTCTGGAAACACCATATATTTT. This codes for CASSPRRTVSSGNTIYF.

J is TRBJ2-5 and V is TRBV2; the match to TRBD2 covers 9 bases. Germline lookup yields CDR1 SNHLY and CDR2 FYNNEI. The CDR3 totals 16 residues. V lost 6 bases and J lost 5; bases outside the gene matches: 13. CDR3 nucleotide sequence: TGTGCCAGCAGGACGGATAGCGGGAGATCGTGGGAGACCCAGTACTTC. Translating gives CASRTDSGRSWETQYF.

In regard to this clone: Germline and junction disagree at one end, which may indicate a read error. The rearrangement links TRBV7-2 to TRBJ2-6; 12 bases line up with TRBD2. The germline V gene encodes CDR1 SGHTA and CDR2 FQGNSA. The length of the CDR3 is 12 residues. CDR3 DNA: TGTGCCAGCAGCTTAGCCCTAGCGGGGGGGAACTTC. This encodes CASSLALAGGNF. The entire variable domain, with the rest obtained from reference TRBV7-2 and TRBJ2-6, is as follows: GAGVSQSPSNKVTEKGKDVELRCDPISGHTALYWYRQSLGQGLEFLIYFQGNSAPDKSGLPSDRFSAERTGGSVSTLTIQRTQQEDSAVYLCASSLALAGGNFGAGSRLTVL.

This chain connects TRBV5-1 to TRBJ2-5, with D perhaps TRBD2 (7 bases). The CDR3 is 15 amino acids. Germline CDR1 SGHRS, CDR2 YFSETQ. V lost 0 bases and J 5 bases, leaving 14 bases between the germline ends. The CDR3 coding sequence is TGCGCCAGCAGCTTGGCGGGGGGCGGGCCCGAGACCCAGTACTTC. Encoded protein: CASSLAGGGPETQYF.

The CDR3 is CASSPKTGADSYNEQFF. The CDR3 nucleotides are TGTGCCAGCAGCCCTAAGACAGGCGCGGATTCCTACAATGAGCAGTTCTTC. The chain couples TRBV5-4 to TRBJ2-1; tentative D call: TRBD1 (6 bases). Trimming removed 4 bases at V and 1 base at J, with 18 bases between. The CDR3 totals 17 residues. CDR1 and CDR2 from the germline V gene are SGHNT and YYREEE (reference sequence).

The chain uses TRBV4-2 and TRBJ2-3; 12 bases match TRBD2. Germline CDR1 is LGHNA and CDR2 is YNFKEQ. The CDR3 has 19 amino acids. V gave up 2 bases and J gave up 0 bases; unmatched junction bases: 9. The CDR3 region has the DNA TGTGCCAGCAGCCAAAGACTAGCGGGGGAGGATTCTAGCACAGATACGCAGTATTTT. It translates to CASSQRLAGEDSSTDTQYF.

V is TRBV29-1 and J is TRBJ2-7, with a tentative D call TRBD1 (6 bases). Germline assignment: CDR1 SQVTM and CDR2 ANQGSEA. The CDR3 is 12 residues long. The germline V and J ends were trimmed by 1 base and 3 bases, with 7 bases remaining between them. CDR3 sequence reads: CSVEGRGYEQYF. The DNA of the CDR3 is TGCAGCGTTGAAGGCAGGGGCTACGAGCAGTACTTC.

The rearrangement uses TRBV12-2 and TRBJ1-2; the D call in the table, TRBD1, was not verified against the DNA. TRBV12-2 is termed a pseudogene. The CDR3 loop spans 15 amino acids. CDR3 sequence: CASRLLARVLGGYTF. As DNA, the CDR3 is TGTGCAAGTCGCTTACTTGCCAGGGTCCTTGGCGGCTACACCTTC.

This clone was counted once. V gene TRBV7-2 combines with J gene TRBJ1-2; 11 nucleotides line up with TRBD1. The germline V gene has CDR1 SGHTA and CDR2 FQGNSA. J gave up 11 bases and V 3 bases, and 11 bases lay outside the gene matches. The CDR3 length is 15 residues. CDR3 sequence reads: CASSFSNRDRGSYTF. CDR3 nucleotide sequence: TGTGCCAGCAGCTTCTCCAACCGGGACAGGGGGAGTTACACCTTC.

CDR3 residues: CASSSRGGNQPQHF. CDR3 sequence (DNA): TGTGCCAGCAGCTCCAGGGGCGGCAATCAGCCCCAGCATTTT. The chain carries TRBV7-2 and TRBJ1-5; perhaps TRBD1 as D (6 bases). Trimming pared 4 bases from V and 2 bases from J, leaving 9 bases between. The V gene's germline CDR1 is SGHTA and CDR2 FQGNSA. CDR3 size: 14 residues.

This chain joins TRBV7-9 and TRBJ2-3, with TRBD2 matching over 9 bases. The CDR3 has 14 amino acids. Germline trimming cut 6 bases from V and 6 bases from J; bases unmatched to any gene: 7. Germline V CDR1 and CDR2: SEHNR, FQNEAQ (reference sequence). CDR3: CASSPGLASDTQYF. DNA of the CDR3: TGTGCCAGCAGTCCGGGACTAGCCTCGGATACGCAGTATTTT.

The J gene is TRBJ1-5, the V gene TRBV18, with D perhaps matching TRBD1 (6 bases). The CDR3 is made up of 13 amino acids. The V end lost 10 bases, the J end lost 4 bases, and 14 bases lay between the germline ends. Germline values: CDR1 KGHSH, CDR2 LQKENI. The CDR3 reads CATSRDKNQPQHF. The CDR3 coding sequence is TGTGCCACCTCCCGGGACAAAAATCAGCCCCAGCATTTT. Full variable domain (remainder filled in from reference TRBV18 and TRBJ1-5): NAGVMQNPRHLVRRRGQEARLRCSPMKGHSHVYWYRQLPEEGLKFMVYLQKENIIDESGMPKERFSAEFPKEGPSILRIQQVVRGDSAAYFCATSRDKNQPQHFGDGTRLSIL.

The chain uses TRBV28 and TRBJ2-2; possibly TRBD1 for D (5 bases). Germline CDR1 is MDHEN and CDR2 is SYDVKM. The CDR3 totals 14 residues. V shed 4 bases and J shed 4 bases, with 10 bases lying between them. CDR3 nucleotide sequence: TGTGCCAGCAGTTCGACAGCACGCACCGGGGAGCTGTTTTTT. Translation: CASSSTARTGELFF.

V is TRBV6-5 and J is TRBJ1-2; no clear D. Germline CDR1 reads MNHEY; CDR2 reads SVGAGI. V gave up 5 bases and J gave up 4 bases, with 17 bases separating them. CDR3 length equals 15 residues. CDR3 in amino acids: CASSPFGRALYGYTF. CDR3 nucleotide sequence: TGTGCCAGCAGTCCCTTCGGGCGGGCACTCTATGGCTACACCTTC.

The chain has TRBV5-3 and TRBJ2-7; 8 nucleotides agree with TRBD1. TRBV5-3 qualifies as an ORF whose function is uncertain. The J segment lost 5 bases and the V segment lost 7 bases, leaving 20 bases of the junction unmatched. CDR3 size: 17 residues. The CDR3 protein is CARGPLRTGTGYHEQYF. The CDR3 DNA reads TGTGCCAGAGGCCCTCTCAGAACCGGGACAGGTTACCACGAGCAGTACTTC.